This is a list of T cell receptor beta chains from one sample in a study of cytomegalovirus exposure and HLA in healthy donors. Clones were read by immunoSEQ multiplex PCR, and TCRdb kept only the in-frame ones, dropping some. The sample records around 140,000 clones, 75% to 90% being singletons. Material for sequencing was PBMCs. These TCRs come from a woman aged 18-35 years in good health and CMV-seronegative. Both conserved end residues are part of each CDR3. A D gene is named only where the DNA matches it firmly. Size tells how often a clone was seen (once, few, many) or the class of an expanded clone, and some rows leave it out.

d_call clone_size j_call v_call cdr3_nt cdr3_aa
- - TRBJ1-5 TRBV6-1 TGTGCCAGCAGTGACTTAACAGGGACTACACAGCCCCAGCATTTT CASSDLTGTTQPQHF
TRBD2 - TRBJ2-7 TRBV27 TGTGCCAGCACCATTAGCGGGGGGGATCTCTGGGAGCAGTACTTC CASTISGGDLWEQYF
TRBD1 - TRBJ1-4 TRBV19 TGTGCCAGTAGTAGGACTCGACAGGGAACTAATGAAAAACTGTTTTTT CASSRTRQGTNEKLFF
- - TRBJ2-2 TRBV4-1 TGCGCCAGCAGCCCGACGGACTTACCCCGCGGGGAGCTGTTTTTT CASSPTDLPRGELFF
TRBD1 - TRBJ1-2 TRBV25-1 TGTGCCAGCCACACTGACAGGGGAGGAGACTATGGCTACACCTTC CASHTDRGGDYGYTF
- - TRBJ1-2 TRBV4-1 TGCGCCAGCAGCCAAGAATTTCCAGCGGCCTACACCTTC CASSQEFPAAYTF
TRBD1 - TRBJ2-3 TRBV18 TGTGCCAGCTCACTCGCGTCCGGGACAGGGAAAAAAGATACGCAGTATTTT CASSLASGTGKKDTQYF
TRBD1 - TRBJ2-5 TRBV29-1 TGCAGCGTTGAAGGGGGACAGTCCCTCGCCGAGACCCAGTACTTC CSVEGGQSLAETQYF
TRBD1 - TRBJ2-6 TRBV6-1 TGTGCCAGCAGTGCGGTGGACAGGGGGTCCGGGGCCAACGTCCTGACTTTC CASSAVDRGSGANVLTF
TRBD1 - TRBJ1-1 TRBV5-1 TGCGCCAGCAGCGGACCACAGGGGGCGCACACTGAAGCTTTCTTT CASSGPQGAHTEAFF
TRBD1 few TRBJ1-2 TRBV19 TGTGCCTCCCAACAGGGGGCGAAGGGCTACACCTTC CASQQGAKGYTF
- - TRBJ2-2 TRBV10-3 TGTGCCATCAGTGAGTACGCAGGGTCCGGGGAGCTGTTTTTT CAISEYAGSGELFF
- - TRBJ2-3 TRBV14 TGTGCCAGCAGCCAAGCAACCGCCAGGGGTCAGACGCAGTATTTT CASSQATARGQTQYF
TRBD1 many TRBJ2-1 TRBV6-4 TGTGCCAGCAGTGACTCGATTGGGGACAGGGTGGATGAGCAGTTCTTC CASSDSIGDRVDEQFF
- once TRBJ2-7 TRBV7-9 TGTGCCAGCAGCTCACTCGACAACGAGCAGTACTTC CASSSLDNEQYF
- once TRBJ2-7 TRBV12-1 TGTGCCAGCAGCCCGGGACTAGCGGGGACATCCTACGAGCAGTACTTC CASSPGLAGTSYEQYF
- - TRBJ2-6 TRBV7-7 TGTGCCAGCAGTTCGGGCAGGGTGGGGTCTGGGGCCAACGTCCTGACTTTC CASSSGRVGSGANVLTF
TRBD2 - TRBJ2-1 TRBV18 TGTGCCAGCTCACCTGGCGCGGGGGGCCACAATGAGCAGTTCTTC CASSPGAGGHNEQFF
TRBD1 - TRBJ1-5 TRBV18 TGTGCCAGCTCACCACCGAGAGGACAGGGAGATCAGCCCCAGCATTTT CASSPPRGQGDQPQHF
TRBD1 - TRBJ1-1 TRBV7-8 TGTGCCAGCAGCTTAGTGGGGACAGGGATCATGAACACTGAAGCTTTCTTT CASSLVGTGIMNTEAFF
TRBD1 - TRBJ2-5 TRBV19 TGTGCCAGTAGTACGCAAGGACAGGAAGAGACCCAGTACTTC CASSTQGQEETQYF
- - TRBJ1-4 TRBV13 TGTGCCAGCAGCTTAGGAGCAGGCTCCATAACTAATGAAAAACTGTTTTTT CASSLGAGSITNEKLFF
- few TRBJ1-1 TRBV5-1 TGCGCCAGCAGCCCAAGGTGGAGAACTGAAGCTTTCTTT CASSPRWRTEAFF
TRBD1 - TRBJ2-1 TRBV9 TGTGCCAGCAGCCTCGGTCAGGGGGAGAGGTACAATGAGCAGTTCTTC CASSLGQGERYNEQFF
- - TRBJ2-3 TRBV2 TGTGCCGTCCCGCGGAGGGGAAACACAGATACGCAGTATTTT CAVPRRGNTDTQYF
TRBD1 - TRBJ1-2 TRBV13 TGTGCCAGCAGCTCAACGGACAGGGGGCTTAACTATGGCTACACCTTC CASSSTDRGLNYGYTF
TRBD1 - TRBJ2-1 TRBV13 TGTGCCAGCAGCGAACAGGGGGCGAGCTCCTACAATGAGCAGTTCTTC CASSEQGASSYNEQFF
- - TRBJ1-3 TRBV15 TGTGCCACCAGCCCAGCAGGGTTCGGAAACACCATATATTTT CATSPAGFGNTIYF
- - TRBJ1-3 TRBV6-1 TGTGCCAGCGAGCGGGAAACAGCCTCTGGAAACACCATATATTTT CASERETASGNTIYF
TRBD1 - TRBJ1-5 TRBV5-1 TGCGCCAGCAGCCCGGGGACAGAAAATCAGCCCCAGCATTTT CASSPGTENQPQHF